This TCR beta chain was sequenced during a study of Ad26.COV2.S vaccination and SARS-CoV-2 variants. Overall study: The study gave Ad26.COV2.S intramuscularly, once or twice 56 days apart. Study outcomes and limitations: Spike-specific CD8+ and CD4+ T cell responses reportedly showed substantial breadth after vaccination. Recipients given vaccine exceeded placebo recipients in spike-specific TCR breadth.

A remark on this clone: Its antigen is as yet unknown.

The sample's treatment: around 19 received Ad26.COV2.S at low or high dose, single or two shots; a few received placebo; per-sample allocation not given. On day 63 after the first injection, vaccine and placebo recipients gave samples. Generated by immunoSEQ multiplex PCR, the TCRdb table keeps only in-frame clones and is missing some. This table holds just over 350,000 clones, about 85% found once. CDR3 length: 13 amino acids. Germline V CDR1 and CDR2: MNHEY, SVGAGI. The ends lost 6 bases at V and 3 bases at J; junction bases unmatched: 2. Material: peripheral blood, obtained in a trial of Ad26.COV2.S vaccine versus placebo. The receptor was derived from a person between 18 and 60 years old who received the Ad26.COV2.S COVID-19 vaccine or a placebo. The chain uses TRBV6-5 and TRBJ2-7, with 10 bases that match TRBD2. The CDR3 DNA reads TGTGCCAGCAGAGTAGCGGGGGGCTACGAGCAGTACTTC. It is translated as CASRVAGGYEQYF.